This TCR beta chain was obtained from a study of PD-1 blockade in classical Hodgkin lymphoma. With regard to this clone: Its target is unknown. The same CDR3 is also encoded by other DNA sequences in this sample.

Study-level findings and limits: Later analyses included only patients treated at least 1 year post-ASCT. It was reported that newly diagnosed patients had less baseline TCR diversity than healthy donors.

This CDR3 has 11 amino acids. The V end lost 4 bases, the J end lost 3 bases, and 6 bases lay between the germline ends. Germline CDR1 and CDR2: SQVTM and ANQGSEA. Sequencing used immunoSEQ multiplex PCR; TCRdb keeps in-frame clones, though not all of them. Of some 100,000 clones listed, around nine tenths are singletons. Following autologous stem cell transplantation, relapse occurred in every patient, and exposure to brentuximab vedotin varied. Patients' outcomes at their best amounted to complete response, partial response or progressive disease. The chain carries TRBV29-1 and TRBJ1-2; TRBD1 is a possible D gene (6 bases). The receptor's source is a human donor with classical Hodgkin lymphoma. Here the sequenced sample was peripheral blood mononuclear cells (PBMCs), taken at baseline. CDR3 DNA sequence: TGCAGCGTTGCAGGGGACTATGGCTACACCTTC. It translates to CSVAGDYGYTF.